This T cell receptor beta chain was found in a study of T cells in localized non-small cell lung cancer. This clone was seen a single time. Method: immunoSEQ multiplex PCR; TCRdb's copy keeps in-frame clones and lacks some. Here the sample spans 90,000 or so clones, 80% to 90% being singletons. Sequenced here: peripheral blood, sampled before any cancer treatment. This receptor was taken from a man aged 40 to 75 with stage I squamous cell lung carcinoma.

DNA of the CDR3: TGTGCCAGCAGCCCGACAGTCGTCAGTTCACCCCTCCACTTT. It encodes CASSPTVVSSPLHF. The chain recombines TRBV6-5 with TRBJ1-6; weak D call: TRBD1 (5 bases). Between the trimmed V and J ends, which lost 6 bases and 9 bases, there was a span of 15 bases. CDR1 is MNHEY, CDR2 SVGAGI, per germline. The length of the CDR3 is 14 residues.